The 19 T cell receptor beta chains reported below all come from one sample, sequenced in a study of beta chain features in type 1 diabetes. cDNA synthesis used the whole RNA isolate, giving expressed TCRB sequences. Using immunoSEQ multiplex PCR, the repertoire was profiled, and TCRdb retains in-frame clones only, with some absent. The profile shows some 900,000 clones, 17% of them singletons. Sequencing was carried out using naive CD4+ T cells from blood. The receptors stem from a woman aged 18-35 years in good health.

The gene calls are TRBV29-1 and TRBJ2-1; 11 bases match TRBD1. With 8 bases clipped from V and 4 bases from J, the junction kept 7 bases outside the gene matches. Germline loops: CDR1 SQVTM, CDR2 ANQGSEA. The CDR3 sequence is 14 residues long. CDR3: CSIKDRGPYNEQFF. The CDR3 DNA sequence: TGCAGCATAAAGGACAGGGGGCCTTACAATGAGCAGTTCTTC.

CDR3 nucleotide sequence: TGTGCCAGCGGGACAGCCTACAATGAGCAGTTCTTC. Translating gives CASGTAYNEQFF. The V and J genes are TRBV5-8 and TRBJ2-1; 7 bases match TRBD1. The CDR3 totals 12 residues. CDR1 is SGHTS, CDR2 YDEGEE, per germline. V trimming: 7 bases; J trimming: 2 bases; junction bases outside the gene matches: 0.

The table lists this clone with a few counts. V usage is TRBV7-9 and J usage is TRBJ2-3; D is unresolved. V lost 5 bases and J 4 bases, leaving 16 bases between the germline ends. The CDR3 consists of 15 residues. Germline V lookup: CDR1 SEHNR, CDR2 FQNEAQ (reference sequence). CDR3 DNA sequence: TGTGCCAGCAGCCTTAAAGGCTCCGGGTCAGATACGCAGTATTTT. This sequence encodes CASSLKGSGSDTQYF.

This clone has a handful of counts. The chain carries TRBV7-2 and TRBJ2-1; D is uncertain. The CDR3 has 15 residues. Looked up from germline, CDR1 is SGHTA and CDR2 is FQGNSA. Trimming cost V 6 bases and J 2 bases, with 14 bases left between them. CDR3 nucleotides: TGTGCCAGCAGTCTTGAGGCAATACCCTACAATGAGCAGTTCTTC. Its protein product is CASSLEAIPYNEQFF.

CDR3 DNA: TGCGCCAGCAGGGGCCACCATCAGAAACAACAGTACAATGAGCAGTTCTTC. This encodes CASRGHHQKQQYNEQFF. The chain is built from TRBV23-1 and TRBJ2-1; no clear D. TRBV23-1 is labeled an ORF, and its function is uncertain. V was clipped by 6 bases and J by 4 bases, with 22 bases between them. The CDR3 contains 17 residues.

CDR3 sequence (DNA): TGTGCCAGCAGCCGAGGGACGGAGTATGGCTACACCTTC. This codes for CASSRGTEYGYTF. V is TRBV5-6 and J is TRBJ1-2, with D possibly matching TRBD1 (5 bases). The V gene lost 4 bases and the J gene lost 5 bases, with 12 bases spanning the gap. The germline gives CDR1 SGHDT, CDR2 YYEEEE. The CDR3 loop spans 13 amino acids.

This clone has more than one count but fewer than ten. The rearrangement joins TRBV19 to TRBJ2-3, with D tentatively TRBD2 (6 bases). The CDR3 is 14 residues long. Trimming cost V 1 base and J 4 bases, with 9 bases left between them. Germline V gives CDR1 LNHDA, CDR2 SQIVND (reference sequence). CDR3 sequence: CASSIAGVPDTQYF. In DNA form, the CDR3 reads TGTGCCAGTAGTATAGCGGGAGTACCAGATACGCAGTATTTT.

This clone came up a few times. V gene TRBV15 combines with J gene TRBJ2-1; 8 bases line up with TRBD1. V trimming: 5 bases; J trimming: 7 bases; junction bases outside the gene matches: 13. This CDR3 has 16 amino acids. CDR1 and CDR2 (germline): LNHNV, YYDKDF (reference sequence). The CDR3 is CATSPQGTGRVNEQFF. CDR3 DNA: TGTGCCACCAGCCCACAGGGGACAGGCCGAGTGAATGAGCAGTTCTTC.

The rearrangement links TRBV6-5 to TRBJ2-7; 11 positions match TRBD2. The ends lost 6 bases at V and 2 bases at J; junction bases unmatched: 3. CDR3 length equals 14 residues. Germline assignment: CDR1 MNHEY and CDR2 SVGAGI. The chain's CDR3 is CASRRSGRAYEQYF. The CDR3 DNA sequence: TGTGCCAGCAGACGTAGCGGGAGGGCCTACGAGCAGTACTTC.

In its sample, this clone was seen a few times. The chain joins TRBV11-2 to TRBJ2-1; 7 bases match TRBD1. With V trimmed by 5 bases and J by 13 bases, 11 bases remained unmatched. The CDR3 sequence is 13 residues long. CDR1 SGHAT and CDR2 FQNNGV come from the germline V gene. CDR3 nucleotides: TGTGCCAGCAGCCAAAGTCGCTACAGGGGACAGTTCTTC. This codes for CASSQSRYRGQFF.

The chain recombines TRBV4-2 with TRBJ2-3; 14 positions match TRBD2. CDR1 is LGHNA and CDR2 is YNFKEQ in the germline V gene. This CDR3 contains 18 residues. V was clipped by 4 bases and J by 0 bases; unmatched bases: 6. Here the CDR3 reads CASSLGLAGGTSTDTQYF. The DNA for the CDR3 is TGTGCCAGCAGCCTCGGACTAGCGGGAGGCACTAGCACAGATACGCAGTATTTT.

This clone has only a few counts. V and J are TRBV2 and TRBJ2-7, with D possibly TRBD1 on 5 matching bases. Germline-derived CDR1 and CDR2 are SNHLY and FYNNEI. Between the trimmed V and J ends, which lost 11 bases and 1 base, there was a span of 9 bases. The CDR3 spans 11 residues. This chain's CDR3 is CACHRSYEQYF. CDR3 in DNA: TGTGCCTGCCACAGGTCCTACGAGCAGTACTTC.

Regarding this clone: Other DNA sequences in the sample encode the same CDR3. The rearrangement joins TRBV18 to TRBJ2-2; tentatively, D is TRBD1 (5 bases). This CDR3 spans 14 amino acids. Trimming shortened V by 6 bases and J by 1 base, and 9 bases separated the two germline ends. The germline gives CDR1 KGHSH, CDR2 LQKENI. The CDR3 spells CASSGQENTGELFF. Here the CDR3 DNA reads TGTGCCAGCTCGGGGCAGGAGAACACCGGGGAGCTGTTTTTT.

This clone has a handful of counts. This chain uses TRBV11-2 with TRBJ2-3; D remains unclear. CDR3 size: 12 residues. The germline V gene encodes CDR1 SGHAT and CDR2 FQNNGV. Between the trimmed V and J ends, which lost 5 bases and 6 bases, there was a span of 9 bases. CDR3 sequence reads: CASSAIVDTQYF. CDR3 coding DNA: TGTGCCAGCAGCGCGATAGTGGATACGCAGTATTTT.

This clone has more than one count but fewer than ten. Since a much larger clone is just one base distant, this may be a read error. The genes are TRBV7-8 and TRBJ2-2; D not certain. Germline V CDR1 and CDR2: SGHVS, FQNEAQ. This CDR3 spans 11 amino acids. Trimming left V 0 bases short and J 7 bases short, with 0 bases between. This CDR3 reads CASSLAGELFF. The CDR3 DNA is TGTGCCAGCAGCTTAGCCGGGGAGCTGTTTTTT.

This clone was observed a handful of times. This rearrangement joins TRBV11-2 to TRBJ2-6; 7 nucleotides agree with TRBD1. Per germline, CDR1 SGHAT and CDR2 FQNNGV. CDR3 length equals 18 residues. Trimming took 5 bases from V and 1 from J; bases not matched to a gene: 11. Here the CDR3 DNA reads TGTGCCAGCAGCATAGGCTGGGGCAGGGGGTCTGGGGCCAACGTCCTGACTTTC. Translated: CASSIGWGRGSGANVLTF.

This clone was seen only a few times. In DNA, the CDR3 is TGTGCCAGCACCGATTGGGGGGGAAACTACAATGAGCAGTTCTTC. Translating gives CASTDWGGNYNEQFF. The rearrangement links TRBV7-9 to TRBJ2-1; 7 positions agree with TRBD2. CDR1 SEHNR and CDR2 FQNEAQ come from the germline V gene (reference sequence). V lost 7 bases to trimming and J lost 3 bases; unmatched junction nucleotides: 9. The CDR3 is 15 amino acids. Full variable domain (missing parts from reference TRBV7-9 and TRBJ2-1): DTGVSQNPRHKITKRGQNVTFRCDPISEHNRLYWYRQTLGQGPEFLTYFQNEAQLEKSRLLSDRFSAERPKGSFSTLEIQRTEQGDSAMYLCASTDWGGNYNEQFFGPGTRLTVL.

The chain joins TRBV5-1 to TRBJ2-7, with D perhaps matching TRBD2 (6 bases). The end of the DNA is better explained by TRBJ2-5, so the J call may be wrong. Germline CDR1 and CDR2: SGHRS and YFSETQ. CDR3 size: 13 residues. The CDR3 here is CASSFDLGGTQYF. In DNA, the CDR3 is TGCGCCAGCAGCTTTGATCTCGGGGGGACCCAGTACTTC.

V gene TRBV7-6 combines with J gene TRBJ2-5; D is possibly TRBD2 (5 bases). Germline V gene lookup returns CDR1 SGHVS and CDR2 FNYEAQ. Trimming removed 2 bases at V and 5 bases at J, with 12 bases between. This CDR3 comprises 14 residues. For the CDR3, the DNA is TGTGCCAGCAGCTTACAGGAGGCTGGGGAGACCCAGTACTTC. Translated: CASSLQEAGETQYF.